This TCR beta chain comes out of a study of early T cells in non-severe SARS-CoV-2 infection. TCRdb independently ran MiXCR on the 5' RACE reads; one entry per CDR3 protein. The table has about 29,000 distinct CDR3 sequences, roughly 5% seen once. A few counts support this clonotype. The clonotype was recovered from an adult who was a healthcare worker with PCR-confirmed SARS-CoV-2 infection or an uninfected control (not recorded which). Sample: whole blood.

The CDR3, as DNA: TGTGCCAGCAGTCCCCAGGGAAATCAGCCCCAGCATTTT. Residues: CASSPQGNQPQHF. This chain uses TRBV7-2 with TRBJ1-5; possible D gene TRBD1, 5 bases. With 6 bases removed from V and 4 bases from J, the gap between germline ends came to 10 bases. From germline, CDR1 is SGHTA and CDR2 FQGNSA. This CDR3 spans 13 amino acids.